The clone carrying this T cell receptor (beta chain) was recorded a few times. The antigen is not known. V lost 4 bases to trimming and J lost 1 base, with 5 bases between them. The CDR3 is made up of 12 amino acids. Germline CDR1 is ENHRY and CDR2 is SYGVKD. TCRdb reanalysed the RT-PCR reads using MiXCR and keeps one entry per CDR3 protein. The sample lists 530,000 or so distinct CDR3 sequences; around 15% were seen once. The sample comes from a study of response to subunit inactivated influenza vaccine. Findings and limits, study-wide: Every seasonal influenza vaccination brings in few new T cells, the authors suggested.

The rearrangement joins TRBV10-3 to TRBJ2-7; D uncertain. The source was PBMCs from blood, collected 11 to 12 days after vaccination. This clonotype originated in a man aged 45-65 years who received an inactivated influenza vaccine. The CDR3, as DNA: TGTGCCATCAGTGGGAAATCCTACGAGCAGTACTTC. This sequence encodes CAISGKSYEQYF.